Included here is one T cell receptor (beta chain) sequence, with context. Its target is unknown. Trimming removed 3 bases from V and 4 bases from J, with 25 bases in between. Germline V gives CDR1 SGHNT, CDR2 YYREEE (reference sequence). This CDR3 region has 18 residues. Method: immunoSEQ multiplex PCR; TCRdb's copy keeps in-frame clones and lacks some. The sample lists fewer than 90,000 clones, around three quarters occurring once. The sample is drawn from a study of T cells in localized non-small cell lung cancer. Study outcomes and limitations: Those with higher blood T cell density had longer overall survival.

The source of this sequence is a man between 40 and 70 years old with stage II squamous cell lung carcinoma. Sequencing was performed on PBMCs, taken before any cancer treatment. The chain employs TRBV5-4 and TRBJ1-2; tentative D call: TRBD1 (5 bases). CDR3 loop: CASSSGGGAPKTFYGYTF. The CDR3 nucleotides read TGTGCCAGCAGCTCCGGGGGAGGGGCACCCAAAACCTTCTATGGCTACACCTTC. Based on the CDR3 plus reference TRBV5-4 and TRBJ1-2, the full variable domain is ETGVTQSPTHLIKTRGQQVTLRCSSQSGHNTVSWYQQALGQGPQFIFQYYREEENGRGNFPPRFSGLQFPNYSSELNVNALELDDSALYLCASSSGGGAPKTFYGYTFGSGTRLTVV.